The 4 T cell receptor beta chains given below trace back to one sample, sequenced in a study of radiotherapy plus CTLA-4 blockade in lung cancer. Profiling relied on immunoSEQ multiplex PCR, and the TCRdb table lists in-frame clones only, not all of them. The table includes around 56,000 clones, less than 85% detected once. The sequences come from peripheral blood, collected from a patient treated with radiotherapy plus ipilimumab. These receptors all come from a human donor with non-small cell lung cancer who had a complete response to radiotherapy plus ipilimumab.

The rearrangement links TRBV7-2 to TRBJ2-3, with unresolved D. Germline CDR1 SGHTA, CDR2 FQGNSA. CDR3 length: 12 amino acids. V was pared by 2 bases and J by 2 bases, with 2 bases between. In nucleotides, the CDR3 is TGTGCCAGCAGCTTATACACAGATACGCAGTATTTT. Translation: CASSLYTDTQYF.

V usage is TRBV5-1 and J usage is TRBJ2-1; 7 nucleotides match TRBD2. V trimming: 8 bases; J trimming: 3 bases; junction bases outside the gene matches: 11. Germline V gives CDR1 SGHRS, CDR2 YFSETQ. The CDR3 loop spans 15 amino acids. The CDR3 DNA reads as TGCGCCAGTAGAACCGGGACTACATTCTACAATGAGCAGTTCTTC. It is translated as CASRTGTTFYNEQFF.

The V gene is TRBV30, the J gene TRBJ1-1; 8 bases fit TRBD1. Losses at the gene ends were 2 bases for V and 4 bases for J; bases not matched to a gene: 9. The germline gives CDR1 GTSNPN, CDR2 SVGIG (reference sequence). The CDR3 spans 15 residues. In DNA form, the CDR3 reads TGTGCCTGGAGTAACCTGGACAGGGTAAGCACTGAAGCTTTCTTT. It specifies CAWSNLDRVSTEAFF.

This chain joins TRBV7-2 and TRBJ2-3; D gene ambiguous. This CDR3 is 15 amino acids long. Germline CDR1 and CDR2: SGHTA and FQGNSA. V lost 5 bases to trimming and J lost 4 bases, with 16 bases between them. CDR3 bases: TGTGCCAGCAGCCCCCCGGTTAGTAACGCAGATACGCAGTATTTT. It yields the protein CASSPPVSNADTQYF.